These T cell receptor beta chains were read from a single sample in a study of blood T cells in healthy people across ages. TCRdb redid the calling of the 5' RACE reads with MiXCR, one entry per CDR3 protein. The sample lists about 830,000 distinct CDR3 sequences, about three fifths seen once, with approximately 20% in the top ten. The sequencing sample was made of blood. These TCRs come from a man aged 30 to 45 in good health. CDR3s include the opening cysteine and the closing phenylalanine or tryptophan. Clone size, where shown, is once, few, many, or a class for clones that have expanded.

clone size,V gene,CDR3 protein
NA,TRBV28,CASSLRGRLYEQFF
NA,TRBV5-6,CASSWGTGANVLTF
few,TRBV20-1,CSAREESTQYF
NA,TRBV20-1,CSAEGGREVRYEQYF
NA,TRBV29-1,CSAGRGHSTDTQYF
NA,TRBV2,CASSESGLAGTYEQYF
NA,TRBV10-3,CATGEKPSYEQYF
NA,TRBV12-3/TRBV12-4,CASRFTGRLLEQYF
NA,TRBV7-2,CASSLVASGGTYEQYF
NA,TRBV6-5,CASSYLKGSLDGYTF
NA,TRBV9,CASSVDGRANNEQFF
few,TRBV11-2,CASSVRTGGYEQYF
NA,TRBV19,CASSIPGMANALHF
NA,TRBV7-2,CASSEPSGDPSYNEQFF
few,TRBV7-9,CASSFHPPGQGLQEQYF
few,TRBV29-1,CSVELGGEETQYF
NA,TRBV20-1,CSARGVETQYF
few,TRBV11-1,CASSFTSGYTDTQYF
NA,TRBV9,CASSVGRAGETQYF
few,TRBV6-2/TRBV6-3,CASSYPLEKERNGYTF
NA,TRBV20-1,CSAFGGKAGSSYEQYF
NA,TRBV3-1,CANSQGTGDETQYF
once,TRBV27,CASSPLVWSGGNEQFF
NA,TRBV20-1,CSASGLAGTGANVLTF
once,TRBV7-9,CASSTIPGQEGEAFF
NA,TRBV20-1,CSARGMVKETQYF
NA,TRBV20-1,CSAGGVFGTGVTEAFF
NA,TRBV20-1,CSASFDYSTGELFF
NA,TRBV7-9,CASSIYFGNEQFF
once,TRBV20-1,CSASGGFEAFF